This T cell receptor beta chain was captured in a study of Ad26.COV2.S vaccination and SARS-CoV-2 variants. Turning to the study itself: A COV1001 Ad26.COV2.S trial-arm participant provided the sample. Recipients of Ad26.COV2.S got it intramuscularly, once or twice 56 days apart. Notes on the study in general: For non-spike TCRs, breadth in vaccine recipients resembled that in placebo recipients.

Germline trimming cut 4 bases from V and 6 bases from J; bases unmatched to any gene: 13. The CDR3 consists of 17 residues. The germline CDR1 and CDR2 sequences are SGHRS and YFSETQ. As for treatment: some 20 received Ad26.COV2.S at low or high dose, single or two shots; about five received placebo; per-sample allocation not given. Sampling happened 63 days after the first vaccine or placebo injection. Worth noting for this clone: What it binds is unknown.

The protocol was immunoSEQ multiplex PCR, while the TCRdb copy is restricted to in-frame clones and leaves out a portion. This sample has hundreds of thousands of clones, with 75% to 90% found just once. The sample in question was peripheral blood, obtained in a trial of Ad26.COV2.S vaccine versus placebo. The J gene is TRBJ2-1, the V gene TRBV5-1; 10 bases are a match to TRBD2. The TCR originated in a person aged 18-60 years who received the Ad26.COV2.S COVID-19 vaccine or a placebo. The CDR3 here is CASSHLSGRPLGNEQFF. CDR3 DNA: TGCGCCAGCAGCCACCTTAGCGGGAGGCCCCTCGGCAATGAGCAGTTCTTC.